This paragraph covers one T cell receptor beta chain sequence. This sample is part of a study of blood T cell repertoires in COVID-19. As for the study in general: The United States, Italy and Spain supplied acute and convalescent COVID-19 samples. PBMCs, B-cell-depleted T cells, or T cells were the source of the cDNA or gDNA that made up the material.

Authors' data handling: Amplifying reference gene primers gave estimates of nucleated cell counts. Assay: immunoSEQ multiplex PCR; the TCRdb copy retains only in-frame clones and omits some. For V, J and clone size, that table is used; D and trimming come from the DNA. The table lists 200,000 to 250,000 clones, more than 75% of them singletons. The CDR3 length is 15 residues. The germline CDR1 and CDR2 sequences are SGHVS and FQNEAQ. Trimming left V 3 bases short and J 2 bases short, with 11 bases between. This TCR was sampled from a woman between 65 and 79 years old with active or convalescent COVID-19. The sequencing input was peripheral blood. The chain employs TRBV7-8 and TRBJ1-5, with D possibly matching TRBD1 (6 bases). CDR3 bases: TGTGCCAGCAGCTTTACCAGGACAGGCAATCAGCCCCAGCATTTT. Its protein product is CASSFTRTGNQPQHF.